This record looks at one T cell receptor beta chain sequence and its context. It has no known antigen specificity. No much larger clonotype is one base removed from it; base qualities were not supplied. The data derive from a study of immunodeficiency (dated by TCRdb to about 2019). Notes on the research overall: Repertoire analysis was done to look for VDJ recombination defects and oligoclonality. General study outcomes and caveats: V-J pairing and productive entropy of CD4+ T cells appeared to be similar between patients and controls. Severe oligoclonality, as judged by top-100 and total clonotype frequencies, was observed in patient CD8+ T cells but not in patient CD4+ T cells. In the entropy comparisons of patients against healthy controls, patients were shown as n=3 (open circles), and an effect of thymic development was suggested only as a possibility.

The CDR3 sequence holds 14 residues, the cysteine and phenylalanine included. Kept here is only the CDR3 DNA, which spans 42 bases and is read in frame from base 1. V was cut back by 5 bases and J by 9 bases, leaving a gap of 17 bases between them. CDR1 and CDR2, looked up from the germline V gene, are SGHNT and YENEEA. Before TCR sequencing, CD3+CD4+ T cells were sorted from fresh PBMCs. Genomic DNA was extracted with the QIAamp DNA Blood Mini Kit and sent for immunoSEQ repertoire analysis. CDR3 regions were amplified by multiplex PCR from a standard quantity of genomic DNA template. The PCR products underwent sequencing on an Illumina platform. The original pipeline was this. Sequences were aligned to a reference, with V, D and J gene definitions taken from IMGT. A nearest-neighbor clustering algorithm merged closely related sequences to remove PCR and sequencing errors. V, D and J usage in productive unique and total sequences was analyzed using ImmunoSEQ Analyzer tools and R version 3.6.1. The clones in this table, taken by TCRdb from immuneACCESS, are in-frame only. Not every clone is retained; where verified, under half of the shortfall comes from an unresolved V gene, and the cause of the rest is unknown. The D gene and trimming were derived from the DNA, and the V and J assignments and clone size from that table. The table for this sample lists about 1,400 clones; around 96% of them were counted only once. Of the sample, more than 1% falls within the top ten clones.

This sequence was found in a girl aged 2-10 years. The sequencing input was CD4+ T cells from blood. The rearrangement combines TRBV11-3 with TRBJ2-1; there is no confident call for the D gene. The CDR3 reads CASSVASQRTEQFF. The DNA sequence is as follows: TGTGCCAGCAGCGTTGCGTCCCAGAGAACTGAGCAGTTCTTC.